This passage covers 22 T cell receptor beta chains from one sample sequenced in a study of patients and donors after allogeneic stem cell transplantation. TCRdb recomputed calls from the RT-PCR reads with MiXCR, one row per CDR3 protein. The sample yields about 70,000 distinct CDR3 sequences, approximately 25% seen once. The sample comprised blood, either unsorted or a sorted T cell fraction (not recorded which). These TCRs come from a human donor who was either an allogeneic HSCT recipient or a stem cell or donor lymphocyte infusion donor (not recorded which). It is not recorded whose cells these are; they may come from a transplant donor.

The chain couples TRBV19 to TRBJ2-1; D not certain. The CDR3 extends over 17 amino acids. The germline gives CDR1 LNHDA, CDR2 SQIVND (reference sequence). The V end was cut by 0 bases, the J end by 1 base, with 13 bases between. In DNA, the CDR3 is TGTGCCAGTAGTATAGAAGGCACACGACCTTCCTACAATGAGCAGTTCTTC. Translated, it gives CASSIEGTRPSYNEQFF.

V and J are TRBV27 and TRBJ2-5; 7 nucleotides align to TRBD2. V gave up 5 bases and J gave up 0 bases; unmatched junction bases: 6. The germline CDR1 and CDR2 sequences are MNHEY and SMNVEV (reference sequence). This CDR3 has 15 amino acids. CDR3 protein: CASSAGDTYQETQYF. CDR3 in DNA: TGTGCCAGCAGTGCGGGAGACACGTACCAAGAGACCCAGTACTTC.

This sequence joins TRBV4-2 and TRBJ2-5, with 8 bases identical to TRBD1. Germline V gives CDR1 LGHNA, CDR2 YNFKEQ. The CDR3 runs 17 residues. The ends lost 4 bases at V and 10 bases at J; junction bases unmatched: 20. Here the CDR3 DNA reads TGTGCCAGCAGCCCACTAAGGTTCGGGACAGGCGGGGTCGGCCAGTACTTC. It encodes CASSPLRFGTGGVGQYF.

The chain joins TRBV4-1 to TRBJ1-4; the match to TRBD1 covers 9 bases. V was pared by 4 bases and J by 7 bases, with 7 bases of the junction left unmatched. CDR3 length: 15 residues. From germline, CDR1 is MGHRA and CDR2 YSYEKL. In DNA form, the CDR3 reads TGCGCCAGCAGCCCCAGGGACAGGGAGTCTGAAAAACTGTTTTTT. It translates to CASSPRDRESEKLFF.

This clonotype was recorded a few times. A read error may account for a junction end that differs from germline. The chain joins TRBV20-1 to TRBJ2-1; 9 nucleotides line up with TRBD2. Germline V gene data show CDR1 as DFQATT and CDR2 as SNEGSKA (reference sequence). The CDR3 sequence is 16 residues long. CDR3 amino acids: CSGQPLAGVSSNEQFF. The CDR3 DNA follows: TGCAGTGGTCAGCCCTTAGCGGGAGTCTCCTCCAATGAGCAGTTCTTC.

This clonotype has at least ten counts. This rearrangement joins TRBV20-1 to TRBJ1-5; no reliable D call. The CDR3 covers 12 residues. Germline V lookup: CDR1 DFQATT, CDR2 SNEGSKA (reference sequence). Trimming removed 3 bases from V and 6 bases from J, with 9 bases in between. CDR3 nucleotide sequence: TGCAGTGCTAGTGGGAGCGGTCAGCCCCAGCATTTT. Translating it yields CSASGSGQPQHF.

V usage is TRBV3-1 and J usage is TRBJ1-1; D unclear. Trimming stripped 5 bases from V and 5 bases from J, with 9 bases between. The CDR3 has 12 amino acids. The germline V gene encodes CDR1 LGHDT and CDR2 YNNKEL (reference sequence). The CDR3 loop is CASSDDWTEAFF. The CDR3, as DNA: TGTGCCAGCAGCGACGACTGGACTGAAGCTTTCTTT.

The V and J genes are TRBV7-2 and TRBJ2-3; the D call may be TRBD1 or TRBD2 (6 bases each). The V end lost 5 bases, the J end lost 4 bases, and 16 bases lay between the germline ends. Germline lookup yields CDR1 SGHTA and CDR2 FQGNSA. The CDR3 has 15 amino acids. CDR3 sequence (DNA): TGTGCCAGCAGCCTAGGGGGGCGGAAATCAGATACGCAGTATTTT. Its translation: CASSLGGRKSDTQYF. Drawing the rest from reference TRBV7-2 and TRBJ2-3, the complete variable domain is GAGVSQSPSNKVTEKGKDVELRCDPISGHTALYWYRQSLGQGLEFLIYFQGNSAPDKSGLPSDRFSAERTGGSVSTLTIQRTQQEDSAVYLCASSLGGRKSDTQYFGPGTRLTVL.

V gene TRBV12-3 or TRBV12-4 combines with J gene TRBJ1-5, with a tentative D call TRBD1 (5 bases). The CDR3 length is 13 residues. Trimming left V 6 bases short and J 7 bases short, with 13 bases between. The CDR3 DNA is TGTGCCAGCAGCTTTGGGACCGGGCAGCCCCAGCATTTT. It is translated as CASSFGTGQPQHF.

This chain's CDR3 is CASSYSLAGVNYEQYF. The CDR3 nucleotides read TGTGCCAGCAGTTACTCGCTAGCGGGGGTCAACTACGAGCAGTACTTC. The chain is built from TRBV6-5 and TRBJ2-7; 10 bases are shared with TRBD2. J was trimmed by 3 bases and V by 0 bases; bases with no gene match: 5. This CDR3 has 16 residues. Looked up from germline, CDR1 is MNHEY and CDR2 is SVGAGI.

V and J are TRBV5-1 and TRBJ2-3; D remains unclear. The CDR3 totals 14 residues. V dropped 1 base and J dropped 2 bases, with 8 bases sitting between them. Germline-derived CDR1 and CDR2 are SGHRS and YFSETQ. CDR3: CASSLWQATDTQYF. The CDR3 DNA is TGCGCCAGCAGCTTGTGGCAGGCCACAGATACGCAGTATTTT.

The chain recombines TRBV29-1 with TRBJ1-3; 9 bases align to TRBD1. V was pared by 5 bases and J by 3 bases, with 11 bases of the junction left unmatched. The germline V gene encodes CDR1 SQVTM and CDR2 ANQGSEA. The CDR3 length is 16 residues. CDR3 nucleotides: TGCAGCGTTCCGGGACAGGGCCCGTTAGGTGGAAACACCATATATTTT. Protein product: CSVPGQGPLGGNTIYF.

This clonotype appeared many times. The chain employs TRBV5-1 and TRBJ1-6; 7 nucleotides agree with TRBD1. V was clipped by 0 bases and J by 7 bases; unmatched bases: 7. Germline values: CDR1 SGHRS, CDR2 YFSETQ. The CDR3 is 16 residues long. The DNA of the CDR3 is TGCGCCAGCAGCTTGGGGTGGACAGGCGCAAATTCACCCCTCCACTTT. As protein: CASSLGWTGANSPLHF.

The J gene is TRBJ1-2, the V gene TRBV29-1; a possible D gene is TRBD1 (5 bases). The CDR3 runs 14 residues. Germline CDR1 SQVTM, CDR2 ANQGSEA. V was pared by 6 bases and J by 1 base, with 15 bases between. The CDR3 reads CSVEPRGGNYGYTF. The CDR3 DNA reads TGCAGCGTGGAACCCCGGGGGGGTAACTATGGCTACACCTTC.

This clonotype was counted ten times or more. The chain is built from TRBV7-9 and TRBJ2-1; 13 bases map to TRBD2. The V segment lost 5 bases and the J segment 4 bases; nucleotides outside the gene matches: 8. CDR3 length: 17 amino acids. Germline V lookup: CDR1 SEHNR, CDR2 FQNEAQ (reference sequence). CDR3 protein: CASSPGLAGRAYNEQFF. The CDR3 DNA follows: TGTGCCAGCAGCCCGGGACTAGCGGGGCGCGCGTACAATGAGCAGTTCTTC.

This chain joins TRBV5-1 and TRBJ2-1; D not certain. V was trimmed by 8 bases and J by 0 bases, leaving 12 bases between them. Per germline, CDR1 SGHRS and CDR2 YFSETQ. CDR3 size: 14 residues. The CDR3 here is CASKTESSYNEQFF. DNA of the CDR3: TGCGCCAGTAAGACTGAGAGCTCCTACAATGAGCAGTTCTTC. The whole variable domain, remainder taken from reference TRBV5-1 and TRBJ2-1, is KAGVTQTPRYLIKTRGQQVTLSCSPISGHRSVSWYQQTPGQGLQFLFEYFSETQRNKGNFPGRFSGRQFSNSRSEMNVSTLELGDSALYLCASKTESSYNEQFFGPGTRLTVL.

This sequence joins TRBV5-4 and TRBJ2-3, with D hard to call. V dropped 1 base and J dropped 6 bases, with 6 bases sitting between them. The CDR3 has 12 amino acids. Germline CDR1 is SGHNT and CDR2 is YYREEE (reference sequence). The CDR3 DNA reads TGTGCCAGCAGCTTGTTTGAGGATACGCAGTATTTT. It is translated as CASSLFEDTQYF. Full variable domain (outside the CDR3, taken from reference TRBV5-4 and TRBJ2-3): ETGVTQSPTHLIKTRGQQVTLRCSSQSGHNTVSWYQQALGQGPQFIFQYYREEENGRGNFPPRFSGLQFPNYSSELNVNALELDDSALYLCASSLFEDTQYFGPGTRLTVL.

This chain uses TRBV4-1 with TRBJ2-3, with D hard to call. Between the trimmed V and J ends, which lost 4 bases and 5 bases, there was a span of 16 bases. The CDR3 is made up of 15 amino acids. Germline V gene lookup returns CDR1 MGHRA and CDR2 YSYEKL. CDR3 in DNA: TGCGCCAGCAGCCCGCTGATGTGGGGTGAAGATACGCAGTATTTT. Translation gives CASSPLMWGEDTQYF.

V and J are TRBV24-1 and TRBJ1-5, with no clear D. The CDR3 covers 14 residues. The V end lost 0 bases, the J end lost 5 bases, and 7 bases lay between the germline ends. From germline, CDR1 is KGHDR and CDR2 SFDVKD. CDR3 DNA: TGTGCCACCAGTGATTTGCAAACGGATCAGCCCCAGCATTTT. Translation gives CATSDLQTDQPQHF.

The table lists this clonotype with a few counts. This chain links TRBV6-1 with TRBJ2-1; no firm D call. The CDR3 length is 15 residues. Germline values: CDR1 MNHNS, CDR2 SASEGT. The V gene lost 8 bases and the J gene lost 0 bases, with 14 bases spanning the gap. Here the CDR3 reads CASGSQRSSYNEQFF. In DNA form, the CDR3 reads TGTGCCAGCGGGTCGCAGCGTAGCTCCTACAATGAGCAGTTCTTC.

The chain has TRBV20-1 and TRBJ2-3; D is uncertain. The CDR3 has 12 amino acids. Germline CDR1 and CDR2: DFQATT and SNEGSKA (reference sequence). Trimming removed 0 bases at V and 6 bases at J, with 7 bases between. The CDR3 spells CSAREDQDTQYF. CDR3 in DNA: TGCAGTGCTAGAGAGGACCAGGATACGCAGTATTTT.

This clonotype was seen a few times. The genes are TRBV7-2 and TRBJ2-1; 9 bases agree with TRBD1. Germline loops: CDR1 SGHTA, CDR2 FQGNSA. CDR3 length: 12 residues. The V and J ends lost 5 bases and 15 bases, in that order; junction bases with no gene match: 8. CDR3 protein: CASSPSGTGLFF. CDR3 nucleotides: TGTGCCAGCAGCCCGTCCGGGACAGGGTTGTTCTTC.